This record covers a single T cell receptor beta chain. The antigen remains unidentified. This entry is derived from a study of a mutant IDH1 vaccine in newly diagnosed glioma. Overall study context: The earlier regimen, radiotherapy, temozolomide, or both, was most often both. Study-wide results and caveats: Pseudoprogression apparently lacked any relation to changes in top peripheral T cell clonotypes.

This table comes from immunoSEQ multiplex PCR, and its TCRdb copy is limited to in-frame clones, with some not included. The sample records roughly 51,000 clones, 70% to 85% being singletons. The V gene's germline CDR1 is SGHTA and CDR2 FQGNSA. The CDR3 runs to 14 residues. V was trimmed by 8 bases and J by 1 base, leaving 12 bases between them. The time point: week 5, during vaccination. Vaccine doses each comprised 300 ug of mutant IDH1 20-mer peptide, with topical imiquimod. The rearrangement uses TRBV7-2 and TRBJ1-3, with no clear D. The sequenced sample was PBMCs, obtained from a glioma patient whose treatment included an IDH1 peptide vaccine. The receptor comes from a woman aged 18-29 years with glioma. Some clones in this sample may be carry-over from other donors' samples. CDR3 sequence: CASSWEFSGNTIYF. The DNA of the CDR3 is TGTGCCAGCTCCTGGGAGTTTTCTGGAAACACCATATATTTT.